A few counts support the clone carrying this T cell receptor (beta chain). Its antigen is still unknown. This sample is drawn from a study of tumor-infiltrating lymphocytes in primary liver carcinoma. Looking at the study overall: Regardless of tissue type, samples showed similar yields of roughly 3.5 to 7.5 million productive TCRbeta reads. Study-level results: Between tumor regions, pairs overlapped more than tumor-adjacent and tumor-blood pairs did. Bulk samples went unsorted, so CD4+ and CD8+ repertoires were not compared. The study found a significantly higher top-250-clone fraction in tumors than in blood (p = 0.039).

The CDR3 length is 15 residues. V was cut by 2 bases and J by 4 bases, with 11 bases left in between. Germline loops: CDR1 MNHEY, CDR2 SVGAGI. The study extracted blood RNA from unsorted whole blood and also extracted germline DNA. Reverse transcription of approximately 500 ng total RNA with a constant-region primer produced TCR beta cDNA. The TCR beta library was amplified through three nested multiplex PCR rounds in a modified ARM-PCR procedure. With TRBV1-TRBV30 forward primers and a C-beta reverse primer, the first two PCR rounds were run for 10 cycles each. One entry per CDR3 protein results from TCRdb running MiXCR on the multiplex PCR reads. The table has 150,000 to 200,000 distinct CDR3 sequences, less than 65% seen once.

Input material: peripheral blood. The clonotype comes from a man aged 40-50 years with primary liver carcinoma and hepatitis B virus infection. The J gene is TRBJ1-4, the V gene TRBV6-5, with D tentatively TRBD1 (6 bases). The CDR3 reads CASSYTTGDNEKLFF. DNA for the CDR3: TGTGCCAGCAGTTACACGACAGGCGATAATGAAAAACTGTTTTTT.